These 26 T cell receptor beta chains share one sample of origin, sequenced in a study of blood T cells in healthy people across ages. PCR was performed a second time for roughly 7 to 12 cycles using a sample-barcoded 5' primer and a J-beta primer mix. Using its own MiXCR run on the 5' RACE reads, TCRdb lists one record per CDR3 protein. The top ten clones hold approximately 4% of a sample with approximately 800,000 distinct CDR3 sequences, 20% to 30% of them seen once. The data also belong to a second study, concerning T cells of mothers and their children.

The specimen was blood. These receptors were obtained from a boy aged 5 to 17 in good health.

This chain links TRBV18 with TRBJ1-1; weak D call: TRBD1 (6 bases). V was clipped by 5 bases and J by 6 bases, with 13 bases between them. Germline lookup yields CDR1 KGHSH and CDR2 LQKENI. The CDR3 loop spans 13 amino acids. The CDR3 region is CASSGRTDSEAFF. The CDR3 bases are TGTGCCAGCTCAGGTCGGACAGACTCTGAAGCTTTCTTT.

This clonotype showed up just a few times. The chain carries TRBV7-9 and TRBJ1-4; maybe TRBD1 (5 bases). The CDR3 runs to 14 residues. In germline, CDR1 is SEHNR, CDR2 FQNEAQ (reference sequence). V was cut by 5 bases and J by 11 bases, with 18 bases left in between. The CDR3 reads CASSPDLGKGKLFF. As DNA, the CDR3 is TGTGCCAGCAGCCCAGACCTTGGGAAGGGGAAACTGTTTTTT.

This clonotype was counted only a few times. V is TRBV20-1 and J is TRBJ2-5, with D hard to call. Near its end, the DNA agrees better with TRBJ2-1, so the J call may be wrong. Germline-derived CDR1 and CDR2 are DFQATT and SNEGSKA (reference sequence). The CDR3 sequence is 12 residues long. CDR3 in amino acids: CSARAKRNEQFF. In DNA form, the CDR3 reads TGCAGTGCTAGAGCAAAGAGGAATGAGCAGTTCTTC.

The chain employs TRBV7-2 and TRBJ2-1; D not certain. V gave up 1 base and J gave up 3 bases, with 13 bases separating them. This CDR3 contains 16 residues. Germline CDR1 SGHTA, CDR2 FQGNSA. In nucleotides, the CDR3 is TGTGCCAGCAGCTTAGGCCCCCTAGGTGTCTACAATGAGCAGTTCTTC. It is translated as CASSLGPLGVYNEQFF.

This clonotype was recorded a few times. J is TRBJ1-2 and V is TRBV7-2, with D possibly TRBD1 on 5 matching bases. The CDR3 has 14 residues. V lost 1 base and J 3 bases, leaving 9 bases between the germline ends. Germline-derived CDR1 and CDR2 are SGHTA and FQGNSA. The CDR3 DNA sequence: TGTGCCAGCAGCTTAGAGGGCAGGGACTATGGCTACACCTTC. As protein: CASSLEGRDYGYTF.

This clonotype was found a few times. The genes are TRBV4-2 and TRBJ1-2; D gene uncertain. There are 16 residues in the CDR3. V was trimmed by 1 base and J by 2 bases, leaving 14 bases between them. Germline V gene data show CDR1 as LGHNA and CDR2 as YNFKEQ. The CDR3 protein is CASSQVFPDSNYGYTF. The CDR3 DNA reads as TGTGCCAGCAGCCAAGTGTTCCCAGATTCAAACTATGGCTACACCTTC.

The chain links TRBV29-1 to TRBJ2-1; 7 nucleotides line up with TRBD2. CDR3 length equals 14 residues. The germline V gene encodes CDR1 SQVTM and CDR2 ANQGSEA. The trim removed 3 bases at V and 9 bases at J, leaving 11 bases unmatched. In DNA form, the CDR3 reads TGCAGCGTTGAGGGACTACCAACTGGGGGTGAGCAGTTCTTC. It translates to CSVEGLPTGGEQFF.

This clonotype was found a few times. The chain couples TRBV20-1 to TRBJ1-5, with D unclear. With 3 bases removed from V and 8 bases from J, the gap between germline ends came to 14 bases. The germline CDR1 and CDR2 sequences are DFQATT and SNEGSKA (reference sequence). There are 13 residues in the CDR3. CDR3 amino acids: CSARSPEVEPQHF. CDR3 DNA sequence: TGCAGTGCTAGGTCCCCAGAAGTAGAGCCCCAGCATTTT.

The chain has TRBV2 and TRBJ1-2; 7 positions match TRBD1. The ends lost 7 bases at V and 7 bases at J; junction bases unmatched: 15. CDR1 SNHLY and CDR2 FYNNEI come from the germline V gene. This CDR3 region has 15 residues. The CDR3 region is CASIPPGTVLFGYTF. The CDR3 DNA sequence: TGTGCCAGCATTCCCCCGGGGACAGTGCTCTTTGGCTACACCTTC.

This clonotype was counted between two and nine times. This rearrangement joins TRBV21-1 to TRBJ1-1; TRBD1 is the table's D call, not checked against the DNA. TRBV21-1 is listed as a pseudogene. CDR3 length: 13 residues. Here the CDR3 DNA reads TGTGCCAGCAGGGCGACAGGGGAGACTGAAGCTTTCTTT. This sequence encodes CASRATGETEAFF.

To note about this clonotype: In this CDR3 the conserved last residue, phenylalanine or tryptophan, is missing, so a read error is likely. This chain connects TRBV12-3 or TRBV12-4 to TRBJ2-5; possible D gene TRBD2, 6 bases. Trimming took 3 bases from V and 11 from J, leaving 16 bases between them. The CDR3 totals 13 residues. CDR3 nucleotides: TGTGCCAGCAGTTTGGAAACGGGAGACAAGCAGTACCTC. It codes for CASSLETGDKQYL.

The J gene is TRBJ2-5, the V gene TRBV5-6, with D possibly matching TRBD2 (5 bases). V was cut by 0 bases and J by 5 bases, with 14 bases left in between. This CDR3 spans 15 amino acids. CDR1 SGHDT and CDR2 YYEEEE come from the germline V gene. CDR3 sequence: CASSLAGGLKETQYF. CDR3 sequence (DNA): TGTGCCAGCAGCTTGGCCGGAGGTTTGAAGGAGACCCAGTACTTC.

This clonotype was counted only a few times. The J gene is TRBJ2-3, the V gene TRBV7-2; D remains ambiguous. The CDR3 covers 15 residues. Trimming shortened V by 0 bases and J by 2 bases, and 9 bases separated the two germline ends. In germline, CDR1 is SGHTA, CDR2 FQGNSA. The CDR3 DNA sequence: TGTGCCAGCAGCTTAGCAAGGCCAACCACAGATACGCAGTATTTT. Protein sequence: CASSLARPTTDTQYF.

The rearrangement links TRBV29-1 to TRBJ2-5, with unresolved D. CDR3 length: 11 residues. Germline-derived CDR1 and CDR2 are SQVTM and ANQGSEA. V lost 4 bases and J lost 3, with 6 bases in between. CDR3 DNA sequence: TGCAGCGTTGGCCGGGAAGAGACCCAGTACTTC. Its translation: CSVGREETQYF.

The rearrangement uses TRBV9 and TRBJ2-1, with 9 positions matching TRBD2. The CDR3 spans 16 residues. Germline assignment: CDR1 SGDLS and CDR2 YYNGEE. V was pared by 4 bases and J by 2 bases, with 7 bases of the junction left unmatched. The CDR3 nucleotides read TGTGCCAGCAGCTTGGGTAGCGGGGGCCCCTACAATGAGCAGTTCTTC. This codes for CASSLGSGGPYNEQFF.

This chain uses TRBV12-3 or TRBV12-4 with TRBJ2-5; 8 nucleotides align to TRBD2. After removal of 3 bases from V and 7 bases from J, the junction contained 7 bases not matched to a gene. The CDR3 extends over 14 amino acids. The CDR3 spells CASSFSGGAVTQYF. The CDR3 DNA is TGTGCCAGCAGTTTTTCGGGGGGGGCGGTGACCCAGTACTTC.

This clonotype was counted between two and nine times. The rearrangement joins TRBV5-1 to TRBJ2-3, with unresolved D. The CDR3 loop spans 14 amino acids. V was clipped by 4 bases and J by 0 bases, with 9 bases between them. Per the germline V gene, CDR1 is SGHRS and CDR2 is YFSETQ. CDR3 loop: CASSPPDSTDTQYF. In nucleotides, the CDR3 is TGCGCCAGCAGCCCACCTGACAGCACAGATACGCAGTATTTT.

The chain has TRBV3-1 and TRBJ2-4; D uncertain. Per the germline V gene, CDR1 is LGHDT and CDR2 is YNNKEL (reference sequence). V lost 3 bases, J lost 3 bases, and 3 bases lay in between. The CDR3 runs to 12 residues. CDR3 protein: CASSQSKNIQYF. CDR3 bases: TGTGCCAGCAGCCAGAGCAAAAACATTCAGTACTTC.

V and J are TRBV29-1 and TRBJ2-7; 7 positions agree with TRBD1. Trimming at V came to 5 bases and at J to 6 bases, leaving 7 bases not matched to a gene. CDR3 size: 12 residues. Germline V gene lookup returns CDR1 SQVTM and CDR2 ANQGSEA. The CDR3 sequence: CSVWDSPGEQYF. The CDR3 DNA is TGCAGCGTTTGGGACAGCCCGGGCGAGCAGTACTTC.

The gene calls are TRBV10-3 and TRBJ2-7; TRBD1 matches 8 bases. This CDR3 contains 14 residues. The V gene's germline CDR1 is ENHRY and CDR2 SYGVKD. J lost 5 bases, V lost 6 bases, and 9 bases had no gene match. The CDR3 loop is CAISEGQGDDEQYF. DNA of the CDR3: TGTGCCATCAGCGAAGGACAGGGTGATGACGAGCAGTACTTC.

This rearrangement joins TRBV29-1 to TRBJ2-1; possible D gene TRBD1, 6 bases. The better agreement between TRBJ2-7 and the DNA end casts doubt on the J call. The CDR3 runs 16 residues. Germline V CDR1 and CDR2: SQVTM, ANQGSEA. CDR3 protein: CSVEDGGQESTYEQYF. Here the CDR3 DNA reads TGCAGCGTTGAAGATGGGGGCCAAGAGTCCACCTACGAGCAGTACTTC.

This sequence joins TRBV24-1 and TRBJ2-5, with 7 bases identical to TRBD1. The CDR3 sequence is 17 residues long. Losses at the gene ends were 4 bases for V and 0 bases for J; bases not matched to a gene: 10. Germline assignment: CDR1 KGHDR and CDR2 SFDVKD. The DNA of the CDR3 is TGTGCCACCAGTGACATCCCCGATGGGACAGACCAAGAGACCCAGTACTTC. Protein: CATSDIPDGTDQETQYF.

The V and J genes are TRBV6-1 and TRBJ2-5; D might be TRBD2 (5 bases). V lost 6 bases to trimming and J lost 0 bases, with 17 bases between them. The CDR3 is 16 residues long. Germline CDR1 is MNHNS and CDR2 is SASEGT. CDR3 protein: CASSLTRTQYQETQYF. The CDR3, as DNA: TGTGCCAGCAGCCTTACCCGGACTCAGTACCAAGAGACCCAGTACTTC.

This clonotype was detected ten times or more. The chain recombines TRBV15 with TRBJ2-5; D not certain. Trimming removed 0 bases at V and 2 bases at J, with 4 bases between. This CDR3 spans 13 amino acids. Germline V gene data show CDR1 as LNHNV and CDR2 as YYDKDF (reference sequence). CDR3 in DNA: TGTGCCACCAGCAGAGAGGGACAAGAGACCCAGTACTTC. As protein: CATSREGQETQYF. The full variable domain, with the rest looked up from reference TRBV15 and TRBJ2-5, is DAMVIQNPRYQVTQFGKPVTLSCSQTLNHNVMYWYQQKSSQAPKLLFHYYDKDFNNEADTPDNFQSRRPNTSFCFLDIRSPGLGDTAMYLCATSREGQETQYFGPGTRLLVL.

The chain recombines TRBV7-9 with TRBJ1-2; D unresolved. Germline values: CDR1 SEHNR, CDR2 FQNEAQ (reference sequence). Between the trimmed V and J ends, which lost 5 bases and 4 bases, there was a span of 11 bases. The CDR3 contains 13 residues. CDR3 in amino acids: CASSTLQRYGYTF. The CDR3 nucleotides read TGTGCCAGCAGCACCCTTCAGCGCTATGGCTACACCTTC.

This clonotype was seen ten or more times. The genes are TRBV7-9 and TRBJ2-3; no clear D. Germline lookup yields CDR1 SEHNR and CDR2 FQNEAQ (reference sequence). This CDR3 is 12 amino acids long. Trimming removed 6 bases from V and 2 bases from J, with 6 bases in between. CDR3 residues: CASRINTDTQYF. For the CDR3, the DNA is TGTGCCAGCAGAATTAACACAGATACGCAGTATTTT.